This passage covers 4 T cell receptor beta chains from one sample sequenced in a study of cytomegalovirus exposure and HLA in healthy donors. This table comes from immunoSEQ multiplex PCR, and its TCRdb copy is limited to in-frame clones, with some not included. In the table there are approximately 170,000 clones, about 85% of which are singletons. Input material: PBMCs. These receptors were collected from a man aged 30 to 39 in good health and CMV-seropositive.

This chain joins TRBV29-1 and TRBJ1-1; D is perhaps TRBD1 (5 bases). Germline loops: CDR1 SQVTM, CDR2 ANQGSEA. V was trimmed by 3 bases and J by 4 bases, leaving 15 bases between them. The CDR3 totals 14 residues. Here the CDR3 DNA reads TGCAGCGTTGAGGATTTCAGGGTAATCACTGAAGCTTTCTTT. It codes for CSVEDFRVITEAFF.

The chain links TRBV27 to TRBJ2-1; D is perhaps TRBD2 (6 bases). Trimming stripped 5 bases from V and 10 bases from J, with 18 bases between. Germline V lookup: CDR1 MNHEY, CDR2 SMNVEV (reference sequence). This CDR3 has 14 amino acids. CDR3 DNA: TGTGCCAGCAGTCCGCGGGACGGCCTCTTAGAGCAGTTCTTC. Translated: CASSPRDGLLEQFF.

The chain links TRBV18 to TRBJ2-4; 8 positions agree with TRBD2. Per germline, CDR1 KGHSH and CDR2 LQKENI. This CDR3 is built from 15 residues. Trimming cost V 2 bases and J 3 bases; bases outside gene matches: 3. CDR3 residues: CASSPDGGGKNIQYF. The CDR3 DNA sequence: TGTGCCAGCTCACCAGACGGGGGGGGCAAAAACATTCAGTACTTC.

The chain uses TRBV7-9 and TRBJ1-1; 9 nucleotides match TRBD1. Germline trimming cut 5 bases from V and 1 base from J; bases unmatched to any gene: 11. CDR1 SEHNR and CDR2 FQNEAQ come from the germline V gene (reference sequence). There are 17 residues in the CDR3. In nucleotides, the CDR3 is TGTGCCAGCAGCCAGGGGGACAGGGTATCCGGGAACACTGAAGCTTTCTTT. Its protein product is CASSQGDRVSGNTEAFF.